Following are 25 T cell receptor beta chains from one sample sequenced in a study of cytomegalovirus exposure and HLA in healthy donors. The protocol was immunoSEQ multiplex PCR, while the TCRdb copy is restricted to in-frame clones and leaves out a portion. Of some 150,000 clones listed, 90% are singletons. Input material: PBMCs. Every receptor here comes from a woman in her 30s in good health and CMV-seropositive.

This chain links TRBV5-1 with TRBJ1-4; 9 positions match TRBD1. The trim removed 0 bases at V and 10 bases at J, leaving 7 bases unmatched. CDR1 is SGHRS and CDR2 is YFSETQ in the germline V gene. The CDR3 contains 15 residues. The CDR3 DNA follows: TGCGCCAGCAGCTTGGCCGCACAGGGGGCCAGAAAACTGTTTTTT. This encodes CASSLAAQGARKLFF.

In DNA, the CDR3 is TGTGCCAGCAGCCCCCTTAGGAGGCAGGGGGCTTACGAGCAGTACTTC. Its protein is CASSPLRRQGAYEQYF. The chain couples TRBV11-2 to TRBJ2-7, with 8 bases that match TRBD1. The length of the CDR3 is 16 residues. The germline gives CDR1 SGHAT, CDR2 FQNNGV. V was pared by 5 bases and J by 4 bases, with 13 bases of the junction left unmatched.

CDR3 in DNA: TGTGCCATCGTACGGGTAGCGGGGGGTGCGTCTACATACAATGAGCAGTTCTTC. Translating gives CAIVRVAGGASTYNEQFF. This rearrangement joins TRBV2 to TRBJ2-1; 10 bases agree with TRBD2. This CDR3 has 18 residues. Per the germline V gene, CDR1 is SNHLY and CDR2 is FYNNEI. V shed 10 bases, J shed 4 bases, and the junction held 19 bases outside the gene matches.

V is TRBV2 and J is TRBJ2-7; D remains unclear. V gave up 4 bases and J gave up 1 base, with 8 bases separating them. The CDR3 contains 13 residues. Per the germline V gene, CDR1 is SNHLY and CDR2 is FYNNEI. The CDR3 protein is CASSVQASYEQYF. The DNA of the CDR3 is TGTGCCAGCAGTGTTCAGGCATCCTACGAGCAGTACTTC.

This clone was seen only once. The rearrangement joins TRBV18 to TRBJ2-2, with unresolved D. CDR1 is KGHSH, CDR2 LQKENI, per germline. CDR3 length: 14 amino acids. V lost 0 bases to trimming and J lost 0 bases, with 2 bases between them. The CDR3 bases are TGTGCCAGCTCACCACCCACGAACACCGGGGAGCTGTTTTTT. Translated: CASSPPTNTGELFF.

The CDR3 sequence is CASSLLEGANGYTF. CDR3 bases: TGTGCCAGCAGTTTATTGGAGGGGGCGAATGGCTACACCTTC. The chain couples TRBV28 to TRBJ1-2, with 7 bases fitting TRBD1. This CDR3 contains 14 residues. CDR1 is MDHEN and CDR2 is SYDVKM in the germline V gene. The J segment lost 6 bases and the V segment lost 1 base, leaving 5 bases of the junction unmatched.

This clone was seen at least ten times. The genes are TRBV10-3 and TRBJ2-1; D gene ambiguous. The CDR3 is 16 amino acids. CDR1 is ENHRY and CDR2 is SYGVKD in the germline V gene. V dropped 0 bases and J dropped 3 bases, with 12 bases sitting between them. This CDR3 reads CAISESIEPYYNEQFF. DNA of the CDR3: TGTGCCATCAGTGAGTCGATAGAGCCCTACTACAATGAGCAGTTCTTC.

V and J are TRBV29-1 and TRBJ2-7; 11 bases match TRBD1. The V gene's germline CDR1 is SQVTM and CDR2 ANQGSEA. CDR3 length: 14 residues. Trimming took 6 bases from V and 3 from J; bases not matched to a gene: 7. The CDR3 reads CSVSGGTGGYEQYF. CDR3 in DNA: TGCAGCGTCTCAGGGGGGACAGGGGGCTACGAGCAGTACTTC.

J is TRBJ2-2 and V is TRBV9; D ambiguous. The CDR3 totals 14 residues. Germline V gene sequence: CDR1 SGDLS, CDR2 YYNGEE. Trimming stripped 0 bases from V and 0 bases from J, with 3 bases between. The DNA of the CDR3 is TGTGCCAGCAGCGTAGGGCCGAACACCGGGGAGCTGTTTTTT. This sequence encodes CASSVGPNTGELFF.

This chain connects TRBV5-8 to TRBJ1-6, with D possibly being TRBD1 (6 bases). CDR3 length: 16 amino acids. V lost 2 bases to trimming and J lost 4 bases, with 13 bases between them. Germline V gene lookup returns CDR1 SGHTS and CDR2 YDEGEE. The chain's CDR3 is CASSLGQRIYNSPLHF. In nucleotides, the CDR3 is TGTGCCAGCAGCTTAGGACAGAGGATTTATAATTCACCCCTCCACTTT.

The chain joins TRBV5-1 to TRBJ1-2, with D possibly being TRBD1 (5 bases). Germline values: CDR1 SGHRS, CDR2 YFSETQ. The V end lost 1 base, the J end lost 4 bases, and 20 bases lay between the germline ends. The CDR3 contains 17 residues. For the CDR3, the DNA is TGCGCCAGCAGCTTGTGGGGTCGTCTTTCCGGGGGCTATGGCTACACCTTC. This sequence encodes CASSLWGRLSGGYGYTF.

The CDR3 loop reads CAISETGPTGEKLFF. CDR3 nucleotide sequence: TGTGCCATCAGTGAGACCGGCCCTACGGGTGAAAAACTGTTTTTT. The chain joins TRBV10-3 to TRBJ1-4; D is ambiguous. Germline CDR1 is ENHRY and CDR2 is SYGVKD. The CDR3 contains 15 residues. V lost 2 bases and J 7 bases, leaving 14 bases between the germline ends.

The CDR3 DNA reads TGTGCCAGCAGCTGGACAGGGGCGAATCAGCCCCAGCATTTT. Translation: CASSWTGANQPQHF. The chain links TRBV5-6 to TRBJ1-5; the match to TRBD1 covers 9 bases. CDR1 is SGHDT and CDR2 is YYEEEE in the germline V gene. This CDR3 is 14 amino acids long. V lost 3 bases to trimming and J lost 4 bases; unmatched junction nucleotides: 2.

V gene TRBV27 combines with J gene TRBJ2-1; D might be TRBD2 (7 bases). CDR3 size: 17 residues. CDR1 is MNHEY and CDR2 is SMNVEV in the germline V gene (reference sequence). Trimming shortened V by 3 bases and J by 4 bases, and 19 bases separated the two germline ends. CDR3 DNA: TGTGCCAGCAGTTTCCGAAGGGGGACCGGGGGGTACAATGAGCAGTTCTTC. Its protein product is CASSFRRGTGGYNEQFF.

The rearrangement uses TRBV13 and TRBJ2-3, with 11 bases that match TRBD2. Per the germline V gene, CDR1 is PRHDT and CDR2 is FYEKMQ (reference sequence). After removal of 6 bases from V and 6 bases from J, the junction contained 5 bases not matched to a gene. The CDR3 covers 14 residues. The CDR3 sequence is CASRVAGGDDTQYF. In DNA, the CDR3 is TGTGCCAGCAGGGTAGCGGGGGGGGATGATACGCAGTATTTT.

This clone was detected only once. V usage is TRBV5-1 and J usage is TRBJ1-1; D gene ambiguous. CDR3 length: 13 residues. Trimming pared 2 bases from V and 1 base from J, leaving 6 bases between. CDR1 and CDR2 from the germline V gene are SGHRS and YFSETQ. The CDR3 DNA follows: TGCGCCAGCAGCTTTTCAGGGAACACTGAAGCTTTCTTT. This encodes CASSFSGNTEAFF. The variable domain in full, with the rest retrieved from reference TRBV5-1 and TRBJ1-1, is KAGVTQTPRYLIKTRGQQVTLSCSPISGHRSVSWYQQTPGQGLQFLFEYFSETQRNKGNFPGRFSGRQFSNSRSEMNVSTLELGDSALYLCASSFSGNTEAFFGQGTRLTVV.

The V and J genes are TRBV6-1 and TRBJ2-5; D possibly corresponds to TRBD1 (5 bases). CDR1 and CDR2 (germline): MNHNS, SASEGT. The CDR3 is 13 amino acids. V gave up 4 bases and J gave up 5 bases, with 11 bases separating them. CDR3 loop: CASSGNRWETQYF. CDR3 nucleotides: TGTGCCAGCAGTGGAAACAGGTGGGAGACCCAGTACTTC.

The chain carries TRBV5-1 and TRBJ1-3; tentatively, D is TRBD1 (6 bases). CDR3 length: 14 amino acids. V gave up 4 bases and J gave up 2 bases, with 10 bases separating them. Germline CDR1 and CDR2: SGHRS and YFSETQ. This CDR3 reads CASSREGAGNTIYF. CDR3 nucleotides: TGCGCCAGCAGCAGGGAGGGGGCTGGAAACACCATATATTTT.

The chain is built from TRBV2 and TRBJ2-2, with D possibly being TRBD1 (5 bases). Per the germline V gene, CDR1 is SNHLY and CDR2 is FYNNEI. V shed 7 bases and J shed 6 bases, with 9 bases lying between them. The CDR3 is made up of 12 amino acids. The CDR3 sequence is CASTRDSGELFF. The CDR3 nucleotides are TGTGCCAGCACCAGGGATTCCGGGGAGCTGTTTTTT.

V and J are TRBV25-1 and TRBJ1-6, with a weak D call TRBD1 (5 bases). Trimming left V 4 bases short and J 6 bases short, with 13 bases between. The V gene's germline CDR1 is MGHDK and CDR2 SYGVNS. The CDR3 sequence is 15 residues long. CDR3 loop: CASSGGGVGNSPLHF. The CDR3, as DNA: TGTGCCAGCAGTGGAGGAGGGGTTGGTAATTCACCCCTCCACTTT.

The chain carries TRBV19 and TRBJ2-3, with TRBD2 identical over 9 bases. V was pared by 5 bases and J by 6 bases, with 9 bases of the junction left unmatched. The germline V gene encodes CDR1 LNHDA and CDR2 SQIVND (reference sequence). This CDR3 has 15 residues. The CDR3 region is CASSYPSGKGDTQYF. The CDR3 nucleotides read TGTGCCAGTAGTTATCCTAGCGGGAAGGGGGATACGCAGTATTTT.

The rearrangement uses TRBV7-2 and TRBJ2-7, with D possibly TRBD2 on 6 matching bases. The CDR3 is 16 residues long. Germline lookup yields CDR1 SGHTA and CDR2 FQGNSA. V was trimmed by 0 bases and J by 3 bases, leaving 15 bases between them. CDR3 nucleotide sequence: TGTGCCAGCAGCTTAGCGCTTGGAGGGCGAAACTACGAGCAGTACTTC. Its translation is CASSLALGGRNYEQYF.

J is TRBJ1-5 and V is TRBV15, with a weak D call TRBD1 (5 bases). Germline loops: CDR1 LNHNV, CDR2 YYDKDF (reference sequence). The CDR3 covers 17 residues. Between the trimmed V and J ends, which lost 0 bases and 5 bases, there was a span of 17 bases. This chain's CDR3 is CATSREKAGETYQPQHF. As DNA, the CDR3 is TGTGCCACCAGCAGAGAAAAAGCGGGGGAGACTTATCAGCCCCAGCATTTT.

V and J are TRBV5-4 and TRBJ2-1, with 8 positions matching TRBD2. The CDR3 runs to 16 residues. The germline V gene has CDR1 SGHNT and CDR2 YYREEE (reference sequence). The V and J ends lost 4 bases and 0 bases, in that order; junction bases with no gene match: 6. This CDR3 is CASSGTSGGSYNEQFF. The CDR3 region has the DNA TGTGCCAGCAGCGGTACTAGCGGCGGCTCCTACAATGAGCAGTTCTTC.

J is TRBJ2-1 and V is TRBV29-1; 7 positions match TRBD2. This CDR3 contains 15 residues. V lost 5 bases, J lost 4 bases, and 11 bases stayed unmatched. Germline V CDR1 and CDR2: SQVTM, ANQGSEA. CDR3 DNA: TGCAGCGTTAACGCGGGGGATCCCCGGTACAATGAGCAGTTCTTC. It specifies CSVNAGDPRYNEQFF.